This TCR beta chain was captured by sequencing in a study of cytomegalovirus exposure and HLA in healthy donors. Study-level background: The 110 or so validation repertoires were produced on the same platform as the 650 to 800 repertoires of the first cohort. This was reported in a later analysis. Study results and limitations: According to a subsequent analysis, TCR clusters from the first cohort were inclined to appear together in the 120 validation repertoires. The investigators catalogued 150 to 200 TCR beta chains as cytomegalovirus-associated. Most TCR sequences were uncommon, yet certain public TCRs appeared in many donors.

Assay: immunoSEQ multiplex PCR; the TCRdb copy retains only in-frame clones and omits some. The table has about 160,000 clones, around 92% seen once. Of note for this clone: Antigen unknown.

The CDR3 covers 15 residues. The ends were cut back, 8 bases at V and 3 bases at J, with 18 bases in the middle. In germline, CDR1 is MNHEY, CDR2 SMNVEV (reference sequence). Sequenced material: PBMCs. This clonotype originated in a woman between 18 and 29 years old in good health and CMV-seropositive. This chain uses TRBV27 with TRBJ2-3; possible D gene TRBD1, 6 bases. CDR3 DNA sequence: TGTGCCAGCCGTCAGGGGTTTGTAATAACAGATACGCAGTATTTT. This sequence encodes CASRQGFVITDTQYF.